The 28 T cell receptor beta chains in this list originate from one sample, sequenced in a study of blood T cells in healthy people across ages. Alongside a J-beta primer mix, a sample-barcoded 5' primer served in a second PCR lasting about 7 to 12 cycles. TCRdb redid the calling of the 5' RACE reads with MiXCR, one entry per CDR3 protein. This table holds around 1,900,000 distinct CDR3 sequences, 39% found once. The sample was blood. Every receptor here comes from a human donor in good health.

The genes are TRBV29-1 and TRBJ2-1, with 11 bases that match TRBD2. The CDR3 has 15 residues. The J segment lost 5 bases and the V segment lost 7 bases, leaving 10 bases of the junction unmatched. Per germline, CDR1 SQVTM and CDR2 ANQGSEA. CDR3 nucleotides: TGCAGCGCTGTAATAGCGGGGGGGATTCACAATGAGCAGTTCTTC. This codes for CSAVIAGGIHNEQFF.

The chain couples TRBV28 to TRBJ1-1, with D perhaps TRBD1 (6 bases). CDR3 length equals 12 residues. Germline lookup yields CDR1 MDHEN and CDR2 SYDVKM. V shed 10 bases and J shed 4 bases, with 13 bases lying between them. The CDR3 loop reads CATQGSITEAFF. The CDR3 DNA reads as TGTGCCACACAGGGCTCCATCACTGAAGCTTTCTTT.

The gene calls are TRBV13 and TRBJ2-3; 7 bases are shared with TRBD2. The CDR3 length is 17 residues. V trimming: 5 bases; J trimming: 0 bases; junction bases outside the gene matches: 11. Germline V gene sequence: CDR1 PRHDT, CDR2 FYEKMQ (reference sequence). CDR3 nucleotides: TGTGCCAGCAGCCTTTCGGTAGCGGGCACTAGCACAGATACGCAGTATTTT. This encodes CASSLSVAGTSTDTQYF.

The chain links TRBV11-3 to TRBJ2-1, with D possibly being TRBD2 (6 bases). The CDR3 has 13 residues. Germline lookup yields CDR1 SGHNT and CDR2 YENEEA. The V end was cut by 6 bases, the J end by 5 bases, with 11 bases between. The CDR3 sequence is CASRRRENNEQFF. CDR3 DNA: TGTGCCAGCAGACGACGGGAGAACAATGAGCAGTTCTTC.

In its sample, this clonotype was seen once. The junction shows a germline mismatch at one end, possibly a read error. This chain connects TRBV15 to TRBJ2-6; the D gene could be TRBD1 or TRBD2 (5 bases each). This CDR3 contains 16 residues. Germline V gives CDR1 LNHNV, CDR2 YYDKDF (reference sequence). The CDR3 spells CATSRPWVAGASVLTF. The CDR3 coding sequence is TGTGCCACCAGCAGGCCTTGGGTGGCCGGGGCCAGCGTCCTGACTTTC.

This clonotype was seen a handful of times. The chain recombines TRBV21-1 with TRBJ2-4; the D call of TRBD2 is as the table states it, not checked on the DNA. TRBV21-1 corresponds to a pseudogene. This CDR3 contains 14 residues. CDR3: CASREGVAKNIQYF. The CDR3 DNA reads TGTGCCAGCAGGGAGGGGGTAGCCAAAAACATTCAGTACTTC.

The chain carries TRBV2 and TRBJ2-3, with D perhaps TRBD1 (6 bases). This CDR3 contains 15 residues. In germline, CDR1 is SNHLY, CDR2 FYNNEI. V lost 4 bases, J lost 5 bases, and 16 bases lay in between. In DNA form, the CDR3 reads TGTGCCAGCAGTGTTTGGCAGGGGATGAAAGATACGCAGTATTTT. Amino acid sequence: CASSVWQGMKDTQYF. Based on the CDR3 plus reference TRBV2 and TRBJ2-3, the full variable domain is EPEVTQTPSHQVTQMGQEVILRCVPISNHLYFYWYRQILGQKVEFLVSFYNNEISEKSEIFDDQFSVERPDGSNFTLKIRSTKLEDSAMYFCASSVWQGMKDTQYFGPGTRLTVL.

This clonotype was counted only a few times. The V gene is TRBV6-5, the J gene TRBJ2-1; 8 bases fit TRBD1. Per the germline V gene, CDR1 is MNHEY and CDR2 is SVGAGI. This CDR3 comprises 15 residues. V lost 2 bases to trimming and J lost 5 bases; unmatched junction nucleotides: 5. DNA of the CDR3: TGTGCCAGCAGTTACGGTGCAGGGGGCCACAATGAGCAGTTCTTC. Translation: CASSYGAGGHNEQFF.

This CDR3 reads CASRVDGSSEQYF. Written as DNA, the CDR3 is TGTGCCAGCCGAGTAGACGGGAGCTCCGAGCAGTACTTC. The rearrangement links TRBV6-2 or TRBV6-3 to TRBJ2-7, with a tentative D call TRBD2 (6 bases). The CDR3 length is 13 residues. Trimming took 8 bases from V and 6 from J, leaving 17 bases between them. Per germline, CDR1 MNHEY and CDR2 SVGEGT.

This clonotype was seen more than once but under ten times. The V gene is TRBV12-3 or TRBV12-4, the J gene TRBJ1-2; D is possibly TRBD1 (5 bases). The V end lost 6 bases, the J end lost 8 bases, and 13 bases lay between the germline ends. This CDR3 comprises 12 residues. This CDR3 is CASRTRALGYTF. The CDR3 DNA reads as TGTGCCAGCAGGACCAGGGCATTGGGCTACACCTTC.

The rearrangement links TRBV20-1 to TRBJ2-5, with 7 bases lining up with TRBD2. Near its end, the DNA agrees better with TRBJ2-7, so the J call may be wrong. The CDR3 is 12 residues long. CDR1 and CDR2 (germline): DFQATT, SNEGSKA (reference sequence). The CDR3 loop is CSARDWGGEQYF. DNA of the CDR3: TGCAGTGCTAGAGATTGGGGGGGCGAGCAGTACTTC.

The gene calls are TRBV20-1 and TRBJ2-3; perhaps TRBD1 as D (6 bases). The V and J ends lost 0 bases and 4 bases respectively, with 11 bases between them. Germline lookup yields CDR1 DFQATT and CDR2 SNEGSKA (reference sequence). This CDR3 region has 14 residues. The CDR3 region is CSARDLGGADTQYF. CDR3 DNA sequence: TGCAGTGCTAGAGATCTAGGGGGAGCAGATACGCAGTATTTT.

This clonotype turned up a few times. This rearrangement joins TRBV4-2 to TRBJ2-5, with D tentatively TRBD2 (6 bases). Germline V gives CDR1 LGHNA, CDR2 YNFKEQ. The CDR3 totals 12 residues. Trimming shortened V by 11 bases and J by 4 bases, and 14 bases separated the two germline ends. Here the CDR3 DNA reads TGTGCCGTCCGGGACTCCGGAGAGACCCAGTACTTC. It translates to CAVRDSGETQYF.

This chain uses TRBV24-1 with TRBJ2-5; D is unclear. CDR1 and CDR2 from the germline V gene are KGHDR and SFDVKD. There are 14 residues in the CDR3. Trimming left V 2 bases short and J 3 bases short, with 9 bases between. Written as DNA, the CDR3 is TGTGCCACCAGTGATTGGGGAATTGAAGAGACCCAGTACTTC. Amino acid sequence: CATSDWGIEETQYF.

The chain combines TRBV4-3 with TRBJ1-2; D remains ambiguous. The CDR3 spans 16 residues. V gave up 0 bases and J gave up 4 bases, with 15 bases separating them. CDR1 is LGHNA, CDR2 YSLEER, per germline. The CDR3 coding sequence is TGCGCCAGCAGCCAAGATAGATCCAGCTCGGTCTATGGCTACACCTTC. This sequence encodes CASSQDRSSSVYGYTF.

About this clonotype itself: One junction end does not reproduce the germline sequence, and a read error may be involved. The chain carries TRBV3-1 and TRBJ2-6; the D is unclear. Germline assignment: CDR1 LGHDT and CDR2 YNNKEL (reference sequence). The CDR3 has 16 residues. Here the CDR3 DNA reads TGTGCCGGCAGCCAAGATAGGAGCTCTGGGGCCAACGTCCTGACTTTC. Translated, it gives CAGSQDRSSGANVLTF. Together with reference TRBV3-1 and TRBJ2-6, the CDR3 gives the full variable domain: DTAVSQTPKYLVTQMGNDKSIKCEQNLGHDTMYWYKQDSKKFLKIMFSYNNKELIINETVPNRFSPKSPDKAHLNLHINSLELGDSAVYFCAGSQDRSSGANVLTFGAGSRLTVL.

This clonotype was seen more than once but under ten times. V gene TRBV6-2 or TRBV6-3 combines with J gene TRBJ1-5; no clear D gene. Germline assignment: CDR1 MNHEY and CDR2 SVGEGT. V was shortened by 3 bases and J by 7 bases, with 7 bases between the two germline ends. The CDR3 covers 12 residues. The CDR3 bases are TGTGCCAGCAGTTATATCGGCCAGCCCCAGCATTTT. It is translated as CASSYIGQPQHF.

The V call is TRBV7-3, the J call TRBJ2-1, with D possibly matching TRBD1 (5 bases). Deletions cut 4 bases from V and 4 bases from J, with 8 bases between. CDR3 size: 13 residues. Germline V gene sequence: CDR1 SGHTA, CDR2 FQGTGA. CDR3 region: CASSWRQYNEQFF. The DNA for the CDR3 is TGTGCCAGCAGCTGGAGACAGTACAATGAGCAGTTCTTC.

This clonotype was seen only a few times. The CDR3 spells CSARSLEEQFF. The CDR3 DNA is TGCAGTGCTAGATCCCTTGAAGAGCAGTTCTTC. This chain joins TRBV20-1 and TRBJ2-1; D is unresolved. V was cut by 2 bases and J by 10 bases, with 9 bases left in between. This CDR3 contains 11 residues. Germline-derived CDR1 and CDR2 are DFQATT and SNEGSKA (reference sequence).

The chain employs TRBV25-1 and TRBJ2-7, with D tentatively TRBD1 (6 bases). Germline values: CDR1 MGHDK, CDR2 SYGVNS. The CDR3 extends over 15 amino acids. The V gene lost 1 base and the J gene lost 0 bases, with 10 bases spanning the gap. The CDR3 protein is CASSELGTISYEQYF. CDR3 nucleotides: TGTGCCAGCAGTGAATTGGGGACAATCTCCTACGAGCAGTACTTC.

J is TRBJ2-7 and V is TRBV3-1; 12 nucleotides agree with TRBD1. CDR1 and CDR2 (germline): LGHDT, YNNKEL (reference sequence). The CDR3 length is 15 residues. Trimming cost V 4 bases and J 6 bases; bases outside gene matches: 7. CDR3 amino acids: CASSPLGQGASEQYF. Written as DNA, the CDR3 is TGTGCCAGCAGCCCTTTGGGACAGGGGGCCTCCGAGCAGTACTTC.

This clonotype was seen a few times. The chain joins TRBV12-3 or TRBV12-4 to TRBJ2-7; D possibly matches TRBD1 or TRBD2 (5 bases each). The CDR3 sequence is 14 residues long. V dropped 1 base and J dropped 5 bases, with 12 bases sitting between them. The CDR3 loop reads CASSLVGGPHEQYF. CDR3 DNA: TGTGCCAGCAGTTTAGTTGGGGGACCCCACGAGCAGTACTTC.

The chain joins TRBV29-1 to TRBJ1-2; D may be TRBD1 (6 bases). Germline CDR1 reads SQVTM; CDR2 reads ANQGSEA. The CDR3 consists of 14 residues. Trimming left V 6 bases short and J 4 bases short, with 18 bases between. The CDR3 loop is CSVPTGSTFYGYTF. The CDR3 DNA follows: TGCAGCGTCCCAACAGGGAGTACTTTCTATGGCTACACCTTC.

This clonotype was counted only a few times. V is TRBV2 and J is TRBJ2-5, with 8 bases matching TRBD1. J lost 11 bases, V lost 6 bases, and 17 bases had no gene match. Germline CDR1 is SNHLY and CDR2 is FYNNEI. The length of the CDR3 is 15 residues. The CDR3 region has the DNA TGTGCCAGCAGCTTTGGACAGGGCGGGGCTACAGGGCAGTACTTC. The encoded protein is CASSFGQGGATGQYF. Complete variable domain (other parts from reference TRBV2 and TRBJ2-5): EPEVTQTPSHQVTQMGQEVILRCVPISNHLYFYWYRQILGQKVEFLVSFYNNEISEKSEIFDDQFSVERPDGSNFTLKIRSTKLEDSAMYFCASSFGQGGATGQYFGPGTRLLVL.

CDR3 loop: CASSPEFRGISGNTIYF. As DNA, the CDR3 is TGTGCCAGCTCCCCAGAATTCCGGGGAATTTCTGGAAACACCATATATTTT. The chain uses TRBV18 and TRBJ1-3, with no clear D. CDR1 and CDR2 from the germline V gene are KGHSH and LQKENI. Trimming removed 6 bases at V and 1 base at J, with 19 bases between. The length of the CDR3 is 17 residues.

This sequence joins TRBV7-8 and TRBJ2-7; D is perhaps TRBD2 (6 bases). Trimming pared 4 bases from V and 5 bases from J, leaving 12 bases between. The V gene's germline CDR1 is SGHVS and CDR2 FQNEAQ. The CDR3 loop spans 13 amino acids. The CDR3 DNA reads as TGTGCCAGCAGCTCAGTTGGAGGGAACGAGCAGTACTTC. It codes for CASSSVGGNEQYF.

This clonotype has at least ten counts. Here the CDR3 DNA reads TGCAGCGTTGACCCCACAGGGAGCAGCAGCTATGGCTACACCTTC. Amino acids: CSVDPTGSSSYGYTF. The chain joins TRBV29-1 to TRBJ1-2; weak D call: TRBD1 (6 bases). Between the trimmed V and J ends, which lost 3 bases and 4 bases, there was a span of 18 bases. Germline V gene lookup returns CDR1 SQVTM and CDR2 ANQGSEA. This CDR3 is built from 15 residues.

Only a few counts were recorded for this clonotype. The CDR3 nucleotides read TGTGCCATCAGTGACGCTAGCGGGGAGACCCAGTACTTC. This gives the protein CAISDASGETQYF. The chain couples TRBV10-3 to TRBJ2-5, with TRBD2 matching over 8 bases. This CDR3 has 13 amino acids. Per the germline V gene, CDR1 is ENHRY and CDR2 is SYGVKD. Trimming cost V 3 bases and J 5 bases; bases outside gene matches: 2.